Listed below are T cell receptor beta chains from one sample, sequenced in a study of cytomegalovirus exposure and HLA in healthy donors. Sequenced by immunoSEQ multiplex PCR; TCRdb stores in-frame clones only, minus some. Of some 180,000 clones listed, 80% are singletons. The sample taken for sequencing was PBMCs. These receptor sequences come from a girl aged 10 to 17 in good health and CMV-seropositive. CDR3s include the opening cysteine and the closing phenylalanine or tryptophan. D genes are given only for firm matches. A clone size is listed for some rows: how often the clone was seen (once, few, many), or a class if it is expanded.

TRBD1 TRBJ1-3 TRBV5-1 . CASSLADRGAGNTIYF TGCGCCAGCAGCTTGGCTGACAGGGGGGCTGGAAACACCATATATTTT
TRBD1 TRBJ2-7 TRBV29-1 once CSVEKGGGYEQYF TGCAGCGTTGAAAAAGGGGGCGGTTACGAGCAGTACTTC
. TRBJ2-2 TRBV6-6 . CASSYGAVGELFF TGTGCCAGCAGTTACGGGGCCGTCGGGGAGCTGTTTTTT
TRBD1 TRBJ1-2 TRBV27 . CASRNRVGGRTGHNYGYTF TGTGCCAGCAGAAACAGGGTGGGGGGTCGGACAGGGCACAACTATGGCTACACCTTC
TRBD2 TRBJ2-1 TRBV11-2 once CASSLVIPSGSRNEQFF TGTGCCAGCAGCTTAGTAATTCCTAGCGGGAGTAGGAATGAGCAGTTCTTC
. TRBJ2-6 TRBV29-1 once CSVEFGSSGANVLTF TGCAGCGTTGAATTCGGTAGCTCTGGGGCCAACGTCCTGACTTTC
. TRBJ2-1 TRBV6-1 . CASSVRRENEQFF TGTGCCAGCAGTGTTCGCCGCGAAAATGAGCAGTTCTTC
TRBD1 TRBJ1-2 TRBV7-9 . CASSSHLPGQGLGGYTF TGTGCCAGCAGCTCCCACCTTCCCGGACAGGGGTTAGGAGGCTACACCTTC
. TRBJ1-1 TRBV30 . CAWSRFATGLTAFF TGTGCCTGGAGTCGCTTTGCCACCGGGTTAACAGCTTTCTTT
. TRBJ2-7 TRBV29-1 . CSVAGATYEQYF TGCAGCGTTGCTGGGGCGACCTACGAGCAGTACTTC
. TRBJ2-3 TRBV11-2 . CASSLQISDTQYF TGTGCCAGCAGCTTACAGATATCAGATACGCAGTATTTT
TRBD2 TRBJ2-7 TRBV7-8 . CASSLETSGSYEQYF TGTGCCAGCAGCTTGGAGACTAGCGGATCCTACGAGCAGTACTTC
TRBD2 TRBJ2-1 TRBV18 . CASSPPISGNNEQFF TGTGCCAGCTCACCACCCATTAGCGGGAACAATGAGCAGTTCTTC
TRBD2 TRBJ2-7 TRBV5-4 . CASSPAGGSSYEQYF TGTGCCAGCAGCCCAGCGGGAGGGAGCTCCTACGAGCAGTACTTC
. TRBJ2-7 TRBV5-8 . CASSRRGVYEQYF TGTGCCAGCAGCCGGCGAGGTGTGTACGAGCAGTACTTC
. TRBJ1-1 TRBV12-5 . CASGLVLSVRNTEAFF TGTGCTAGTGGTTTGGTACTATCCGTGAGGAACACTGAAGCTTTCTTT
. TRBJ2-7 TRBV13 . CASSFSSYEQYF TGTGCCAGCAGCTTTAGCTCCTACGAGCAGTACTTC
. TRBJ2-2 TRBV27 . CASSFGGNTGELFF TGTGCCAGCAGTTTCGGTGGGAACACCGGGGAGCTGTTTTTT
TRBD2 TRBJ2-2 TRBV6-1 few CASPPWEGGTGELFF TGTGCCAGCCCCCCGTGGGAGGGCGGCACCGGGGAGCTGTTTTTT
. TRBJ1-1 TRBV15 . CATSRDAGEITEAFF TGTGCCACCAGCAGAGATGCAGGGGAGATAACTGAAGCTTTCTTT
. TRBJ2-7 TRBV7-2 . CASSPEGGRKSYEQYF TGTGCCAGCAGCCCCGAGGGAGGCAGGAAATCCTACGAGCAGTACTTC
TRBD1 TRBJ2-7 TRBV7-9 . CASSLGGTGAF TGTGCCAGCAGCTTAGGGGGGACAGGGGCGTTT
. TRBJ2-7 TRBV11-2 . CASSLEAGPFYEQYF TGTGCCAGCAGCTTAGAGGCAGGGCCCTTCTACGAGCAGTACTTC
. TRBJ2-3 TRBV11-3 . CASSKRRGGGTDTQYF TGTGCCAGCAGCAAACGGCGCGGCGGGGGCACAGATACGCAGTATTTT
. TRBJ2-1 TRBV10-1 . CASSEGSSVGEQFF TGCGCCAGCAGTGAGGGTAGTAGCGTAGGTGAGCAGTTCTTC
. TRBJ2-7 TRBV20-1 few CSALQGYEQYF TGCAGTGCGTTACAGGGTTACGAGCAGTACTTC
. TRBJ1-1 TRBV5-6 . CASSRTANLNTEAFF TGTGCCAGCAGCCGGACAGCAAATCTGAACACTGAAGCTTTCTTT